This TCR beta chain was sequenced in a study of Graves' ophthalmopathy and Graves' hyperthyroidism. General study findings and limits: Thyroid clonotypes that were expanded above 0.001 frequency mostly also appeared in blood.

Transcripts of RNA were the source for amplifying TCR beta CDR3 regions. First-round RT-PCR relied on HTBI primers, and a second-round multiplex PCR came next. TCRdb reanalysed the multiplex PCR reads using MiXCR and keeps one entry per CDR3 protein. The sample consists of roughly 700,000 distinct CDR3 sequences, about 44% of them appearing once. Comment on this clonotype: Its matching antigen is unknown.

Trimming cost V 11 bases and J 3 bases; bases outside gene matches: 12. The CDR3 contains 14 residues. Looked up from germline, CDR1 is SGHTA and CDR2 is FQGNSA. Fresh peripheral blood, 8.5 to 10 ml, was the PBMC source. The source of this sequence is an adult man with Graves' ophthalmopathy. Specimen: peripheral blood. The chain recombines TRBV7-2 with TRBJ2-5; 7 bases map to TRBD1. The CDR3 DNA follows: TGTGCCTGGAGCGCTGGGACAGTAAAAGAGACCCAGTACTTC. Amino acids: CAWSAGTVKETQYF.